The present T cell receptor (beta chain) was sequenced within a study of T-cell reconstitution after alpha-beta-depleted transplantation in children. It was with unique molecular identifiers that the TCRbeta library was prepared. Using its own MiXCR run on the PCR reads, TCRdb lists one record per CDR3 protein. The data show about 460,000 distinct CDR3 sequences, 10% seen once. A remark on this clonotype: The antigen remains unidentified.

Study-level points and caveats: At day 60, the high TCRbeta diversity found in some patients originated from recipient T cells and thymic progenitors that had survived. At one year after transplant, newly produced T cells mostly accounted for T-cell counts and diversity. Alpha-beta T cells present about two months after transplant were reported to originate from several hundred expanded graft clones.

The V and J ends lost 5 bases and 7 bases, in that order; junction bases with no gene match: 7. The CDR3 has 15 amino acids. CDR1 is MNHEY and CDR2 is SMNVEV in the germline V gene (reference sequence). The sample in question was PBMCs, obtained before TCRalphabeta/CD19-depleted stem cell transplant. The sequence was obtained from a child younger than 10 with inherited bone marrow failure, due to receive a stem cell transplant. J is TRBJ2-7 and V is TRBV27, with 14 bases matching TRBD2. CDR3 sequence reads: CASSPGTSGSKEQYF. Written as DNA, the CDR3 is TGTGCCAGCAGTCCTGGGACTAGCGGGAGTAAAGAGCAGTACTTC.